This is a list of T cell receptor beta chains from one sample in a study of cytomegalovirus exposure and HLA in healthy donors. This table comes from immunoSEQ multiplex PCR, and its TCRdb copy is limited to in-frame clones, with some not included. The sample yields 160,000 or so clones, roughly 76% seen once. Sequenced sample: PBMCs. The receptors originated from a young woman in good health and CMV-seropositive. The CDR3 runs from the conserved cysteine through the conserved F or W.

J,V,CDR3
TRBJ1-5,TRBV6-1,CASGVDNLQPQHF
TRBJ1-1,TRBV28,CASSFFTEAFF
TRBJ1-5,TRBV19,CASSVGQGGVSNQPQHF
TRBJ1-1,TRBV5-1,CASSWVRTGMNTEAFF
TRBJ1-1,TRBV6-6,CASRVEGTEAFF
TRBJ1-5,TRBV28,CASSTGFTQPQHF
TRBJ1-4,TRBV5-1,CASSLRGGSEKLFF
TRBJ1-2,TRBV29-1,CSVEGRGANYGYTF
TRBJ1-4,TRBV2,CASSGGGRISEKLFF
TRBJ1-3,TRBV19,CASSDRWGNTIYF
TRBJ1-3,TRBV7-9,CASSFSGLLSGNTIYF
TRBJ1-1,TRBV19,CASSAGTDFIEAFF
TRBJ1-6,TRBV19,CASRGQGGSPLHF
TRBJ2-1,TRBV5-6,CASSIPLGGEGNEQFF
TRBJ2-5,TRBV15,CATSRDPGETQYF
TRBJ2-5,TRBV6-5,CASSYSEGRETQYF
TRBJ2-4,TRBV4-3,CASSQTPDRGLAKNIQYF
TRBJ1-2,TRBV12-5,CASGKGGGVGYGYTF
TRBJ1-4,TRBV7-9,CASSSPFVGTREKLFF
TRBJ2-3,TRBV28,CASSLQGFETDTQYF
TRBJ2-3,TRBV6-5,CASRRENTDTQYF
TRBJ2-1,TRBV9,CASSGSGGALNEQFF
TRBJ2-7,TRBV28,CASSIPGQGIYEQYF
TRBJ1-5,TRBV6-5,CATGPGQPQHF
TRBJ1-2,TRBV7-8,CASSLEGTGYYGYTF
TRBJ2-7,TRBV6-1,CASSAYDEQYF
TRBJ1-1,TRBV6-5,CASREGDLPEAFF
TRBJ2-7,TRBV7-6,CASSPSAGYTYEQYF
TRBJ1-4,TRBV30,CAWGSGIDEKLFF
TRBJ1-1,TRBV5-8,CASSFSGYTEAFF
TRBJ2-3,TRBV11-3,CASSPRLQGGRTDTQYF
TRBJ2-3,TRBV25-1,CASSGGADTQYF
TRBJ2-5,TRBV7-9,CASSDPQQGSAETQYF
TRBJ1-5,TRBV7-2,CASSFPSQPQHF
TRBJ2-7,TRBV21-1,CASNLRRTVLYEQYF
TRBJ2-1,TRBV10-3,CAIRSGTGKVGEQFF
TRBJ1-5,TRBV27,CASSLLRGNQPQHF
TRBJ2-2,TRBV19,CASNQGVTGELFF
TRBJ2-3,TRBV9,CASSSRLAGGIDTQYF
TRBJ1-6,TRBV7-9,CASSLQGKNSPLHF
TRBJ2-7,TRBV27,CASSLSHASGGTYEQYF
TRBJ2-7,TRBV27,CASSTGTGNYEQYF
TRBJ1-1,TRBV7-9,CASSLRTGDDTEAFF
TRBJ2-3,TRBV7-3,CASSLWGGADTQYF
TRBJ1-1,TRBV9,CASSVLRDTEAFF
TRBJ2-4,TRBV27,CASRDLTGTYGGAKNIQYF
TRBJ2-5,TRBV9,CASSSRDSPNQETQYF
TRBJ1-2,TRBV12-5,CASGLSAEYGYTF
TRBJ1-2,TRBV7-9,CASSLGTQSYGYTF
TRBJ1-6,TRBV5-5,CASSLVLTREGSYNSPLHF
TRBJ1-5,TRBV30,CAWSPTGDIEPQHF
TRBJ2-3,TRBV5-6,CASSTGQPYVGTDTQYF
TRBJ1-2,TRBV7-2,CASSPGSVYYGYTF
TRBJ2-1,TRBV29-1,CSVEAPDRSSYNEQFF
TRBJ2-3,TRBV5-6,CASSRLNTQYF
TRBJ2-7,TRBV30,CACRDSYEQYF
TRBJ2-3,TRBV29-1,CSVEEVGGADTQYF
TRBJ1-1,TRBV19,CASSITGNTEAFF